What follows describes a single TCR beta chain. Its target is unknown. This entry is derived from a study of T cells in Graves' hyperthyroidism and ophthalmopathy. General study results and limits: From stable hyperthyroidism, ophthalmopathy was separated by a 13 V-J model. The majority of expanded thyroid clonotypes above 0.001 also appeared in blood.

Ophthalmopathy in the patients scored at least 3 on Clinical Activity Score and at least 4 on NOSPECS grade, lasting under 3 months. The diagnostic basis comprised clinical symptoms, serum thyroxine and TRAb, thyroid ultrasound and orbital computed tomography. The V gene end was trimmed by 10 bases and the J gene end by 1 base; junction bases not matched to a gene: 18. The V gene's germline CDR1 is SGHAT and CDR2 FQNNGV. The CDR3 has 17 amino acids. Regions amplified from RNA transcripts were the TCR beta CDR3 regions. First-round RT-PCR of the TCR CDR3 relied on the HTBI primer set. TCRdb re-called the multiplex PCR reads through MiXCR, storing one row per CDR3 protein. The sample has around 350,000 distinct CDR3 sequences, roughly 15% seen once; the top ten hold around 20%.

The source material was blood. This chain joins TRBV11-2 and TRBJ2-5, with TRBD1 matching over 7 bases. The TCR comes from a woman aged 25 to 39 with Graves' ophthalmopathy. In DNA form, the CDR3 reads TGTGCCATCACAGTGGCGAACACCGGGACAGCCCAAGAGACCCAGTACTTC. Protein product: CAITVANTGTAQETQYF.